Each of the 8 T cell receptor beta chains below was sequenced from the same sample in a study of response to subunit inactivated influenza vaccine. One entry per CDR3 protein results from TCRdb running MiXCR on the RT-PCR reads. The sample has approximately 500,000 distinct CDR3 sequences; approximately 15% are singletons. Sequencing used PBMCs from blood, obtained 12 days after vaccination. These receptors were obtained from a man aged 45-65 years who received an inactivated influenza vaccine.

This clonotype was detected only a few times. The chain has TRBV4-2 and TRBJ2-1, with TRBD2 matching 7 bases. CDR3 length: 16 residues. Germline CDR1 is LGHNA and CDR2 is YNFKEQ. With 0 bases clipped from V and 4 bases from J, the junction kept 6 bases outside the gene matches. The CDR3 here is CASSQEPSGLYNEQFF. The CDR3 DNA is TGTGCCAGCAGCCAAGAACCTAGCGGCTTATACAATGAGCAGTTCTTC.

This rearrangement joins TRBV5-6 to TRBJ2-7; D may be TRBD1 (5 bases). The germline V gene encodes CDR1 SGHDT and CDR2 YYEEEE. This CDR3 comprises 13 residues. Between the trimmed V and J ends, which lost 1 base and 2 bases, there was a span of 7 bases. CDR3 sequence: CASSLLDTYEQYF. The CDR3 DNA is TGTGCCAGCAGCTTGCTGGACACCTACGAGCAGTACTTC.

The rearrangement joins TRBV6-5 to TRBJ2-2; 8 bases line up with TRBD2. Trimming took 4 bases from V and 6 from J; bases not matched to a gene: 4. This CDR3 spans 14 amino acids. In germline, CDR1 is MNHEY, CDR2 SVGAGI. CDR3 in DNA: TGTGCCAGCAGTTTTGACGGGGGGGCCGGGGAGCTGTTTTTT. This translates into CASSFDGGAGELFF.

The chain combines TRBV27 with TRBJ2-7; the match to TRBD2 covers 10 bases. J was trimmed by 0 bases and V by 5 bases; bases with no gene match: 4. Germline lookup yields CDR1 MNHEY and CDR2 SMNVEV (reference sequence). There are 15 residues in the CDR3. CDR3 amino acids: CASSLPSGGSYEQYF. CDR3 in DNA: TGTGCCAGCAGTCTGCCTAGCGGGGGCTCCTACGAGCAGTACTTC.

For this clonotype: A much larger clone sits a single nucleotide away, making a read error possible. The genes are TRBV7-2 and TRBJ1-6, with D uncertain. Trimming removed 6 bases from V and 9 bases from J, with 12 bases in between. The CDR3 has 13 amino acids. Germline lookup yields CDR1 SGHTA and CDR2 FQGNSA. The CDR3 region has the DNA TGTGCCAGCAGGAAGGACGTTGGTTCACCCCTCCACTTT. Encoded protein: CASRKDVGSPLHF.

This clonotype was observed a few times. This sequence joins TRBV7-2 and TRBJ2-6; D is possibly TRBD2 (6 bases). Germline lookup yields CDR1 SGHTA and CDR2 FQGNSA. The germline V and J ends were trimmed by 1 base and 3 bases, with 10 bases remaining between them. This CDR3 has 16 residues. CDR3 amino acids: CASSLVYGGGANVLTF. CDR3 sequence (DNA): TGTGCCAGCAGCTTAGTGTACGGGGGTGGGGCCAACGTCCTGACTTTC.

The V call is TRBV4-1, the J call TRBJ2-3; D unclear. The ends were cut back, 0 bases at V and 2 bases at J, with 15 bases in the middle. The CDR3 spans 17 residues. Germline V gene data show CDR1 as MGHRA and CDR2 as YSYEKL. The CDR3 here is CASSQDPTGTPTDTQYF. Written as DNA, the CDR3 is TGCGCCAGCAGCCAAGATCCCACTGGCACCCCCACAGATACGCAGTATTTT.

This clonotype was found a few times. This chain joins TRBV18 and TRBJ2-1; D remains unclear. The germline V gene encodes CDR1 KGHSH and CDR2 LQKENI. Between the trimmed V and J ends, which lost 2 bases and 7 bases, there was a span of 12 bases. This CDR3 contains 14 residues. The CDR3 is CASSPSASWNEQFF. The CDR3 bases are TGTGCCAGCTCACCATCCGCCAGTTGGAATGAGCAGTTCTTC. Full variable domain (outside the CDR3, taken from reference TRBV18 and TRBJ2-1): NAGVMQNPRHLVRRRGQEARLRCSPMKGHSHVYWYRQLPEEGLKFMVYLQKENIIDESGMPKERFSAEFPKEGPSILRIQQVVRGDSAAYFCASSPSASWNEQFFGPGTRLTVL.